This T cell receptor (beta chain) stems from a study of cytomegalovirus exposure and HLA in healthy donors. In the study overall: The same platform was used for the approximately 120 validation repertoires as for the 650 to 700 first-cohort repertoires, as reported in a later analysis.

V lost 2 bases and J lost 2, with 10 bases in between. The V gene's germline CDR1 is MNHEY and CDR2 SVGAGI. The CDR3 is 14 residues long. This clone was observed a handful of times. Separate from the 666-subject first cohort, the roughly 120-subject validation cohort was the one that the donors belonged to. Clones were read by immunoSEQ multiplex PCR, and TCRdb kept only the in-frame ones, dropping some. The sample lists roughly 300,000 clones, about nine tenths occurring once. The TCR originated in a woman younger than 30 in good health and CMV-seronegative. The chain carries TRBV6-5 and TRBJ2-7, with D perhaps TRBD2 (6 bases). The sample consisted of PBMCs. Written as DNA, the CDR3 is TGTGCCAGCAGTTACGGGGCTAGCGCCTACGAGCAGTACTTC. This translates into CASSYGASAYEQYF.